This entry lists 20 T cell receptor beta chains sequenced from one sample in a study of vaccination and CD4 T cells after COVID-19. Sequence data for DNA of cultured CD4+ T cells were generated by the Oncomine TCR Beta short-read assay. TCRdb recomputed calls from the PCR reads with MiXCR, one row per CDR3 protein. The table lists roughly 8,600 distinct CDR3 sequences, roughly 73% of them singletons. These receptors' targets are unknown. Treatment meaning: roughly 11-day PBMC culture with coronavirus spike peptide pools or control peptides (ViraFEST assay). Input material: CD4+ T cells from blood, cultured in vitro. These receptors came from a human donor who had recovered from COVID-19.

The gene calls are TRBV7-2 and TRBJ2-2; D remains unclear. V was shortened by 1 base and J by 2 bases, with 8 bases between the two germline ends. CDR3 size: 15 residues. Germline lookup yields CDR1 SGHTA and CDR2 FQGNSA. CDR3 in amino acids: CASSLVRVNTGELFF. For the CDR3, the DNA is TGTGCCAGCAGCTTAGTTAGGGTTAACACCGGGGAGCTGTTTTTT.

This clonotype was found a few times. The J gene is TRBJ2-7, the V gene TRBV19; D is perhaps TRBD1 or TRBD2 (5 bases each). The CDR3 contains 14 residues. Deletions cut 6 bases from V and 0 bases from J, with 12 bases between. Germline V gives CDR1 LNHDA, CDR2 SQIVND (reference sequence). CDR3 sequence reads: CASSMGTISYEQYF. For the CDR3, the DNA is TGTGCCAGTAGCATGGGGACGATCTCCTACGAGCAGTACTTC.

This chain connects TRBV6-1 to TRBJ1-5, with D possibly TRBD1 on 6 matching bases. This CDR3 has 16 residues. Germline values: CDR1 MNHNS, CDR2 SASEGT. Trimming took 6 bases from V and 5 from J, leaving 20 bases between them. CDR3 in amino acids: CASRPFLTGWHQPQHF. The CDR3 DNA sequence: TGTGCCAGCAGACCCTTCCTTACAGGGTGGCATCAGCCCCAGCATTTT.

The V gene is TRBV15, the J gene TRBJ1-6; TRBD1 is a possible D gene (6 bases). Trimming left V 0 bases short and J 9 bases short, with 15 bases between. The germline V gene has CDR1 LNHNV and CDR2 YYDKDF (reference sequence). The CDR3 totals 16 residues. The CDR3 spells CATSRDSGARSSPLHF. The CDR3 bases are TGTGCCACCAGCAGAGATTCGGGGGCCCGGAGTTCACCCCTCCACTTT.

The chain couples TRBV28 to TRBJ2-7, with TRBD1 matching over 9 bases. Trimming at V came to 6 bases and at J to 5 bases, leaving 11 bases not matched to a gene. The CDR3 runs 15 residues. Germline lookup yields CDR1 MDHEN and CDR2 SYDVKM. This CDR3 is CASSPGTGNNHEQYF. CDR3 bases: TGTGCCAGCAGCCCCGGGACAGGGAATAACCACGAGCAGTACTTC.

J is TRBJ1-3 and V is TRBV6-1; D is uncertain. CDR3 length: 15 residues. With 6 bases removed from V and 0 bases from J, the gap between germline ends came to 12 bases. CDR1 and CDR2 from the germline V gene are MNHNS and SASEGT. The CDR3 is CASRRGKGSGNTIYF. CDR3 nucleotide sequence: TGTGCCAGCAGGAGAGGCAAGGGCTCTGGAAACACCATATATTTT.

This clonotype was detected only a few times. The chain has TRBV21-1 and TRBJ1-2; TRBD1, the table's D call, lacks a check against the DNA. TRBV21-1 is noted as a pseudogene. The length of the CDR3 is 16 residues. CDR3 sequence reads: CASSKAEAGGNYGYTF. Written as DNA, the CDR3 is TGTGCCAGCAGCAAAGCGGAGGCAGGGGGTAACTATGGCTACACCTTC.

This chain links TRBV11-2 with TRBJ2-5; 9 positions match TRBD2. This CDR3 comprises 15 residues. V shed 1 base and J 2 bases; nucleotides not matched to a gene: 2. Germline lookup yields CDR1 SGHAT and CDR2 FQNNGV. The CDR3 DNA reads TGTGCCAGCAGCTTAGGTACTAGCGGGCAAGAGACCCAGTACTTC. The encoded protein is CASSLGTSGQETQYF.

This clonotype turned up a few times. The gene calls are TRBV21-1 and TRBJ2-1; the D call in the table, TRBD2, was not verified against the DNA. TRBV21-1 is a documented pseudogene. CDR3 length: 18 residues. DNA for the CDR3: TGTGCCAGCAACAAAAGGGGGAAGCGGGAGGATTCCTACAATGAGCAGTTCTTC. It yields the protein CASNKRGKREDSYNEQFF.

The chain carries TRBV20-1 and TRBJ1-1; 11 bases agree with TRBD1. The trim removed 6 bases at V and 4 bases at J, leaving 7 bases unmatched. The germline V gene has CDR1 DFQATT and CDR2 SNEGSKA (reference sequence). CDR3 size: 14 residues. The CDR3 is CSAEGQGGSTEAFF. CDR3 bases: TGCAGTGCAGAGGGACAGGGGGGAAGCACTGAAGCTTTCTTT.

The chain is built from TRBV2 and TRBJ1-1; D not resolved. Trimming left V 4 bases short and J 1 base short, with 10 bases between. This CDR3 has 14 residues. The germline V gene encodes CDR1 SNHLY and CDR2 FYNNEI. The CDR3 DNA sequence: TGTGCCAGCAGTGCCCGCGGAGGGAACACTGAAGCTTTCTTT. It specifies CASSARGGNTEAFF.

The chain links TRBV6-5 to TRBJ2-5; no clear D. Germline V CDR1 and CDR2: MNHEY, SVGAGI. V was cut by 4 bases and J by 5 bases, with 11 bases left in between. CDR3 size: 13 residues. The CDR3 protein is CASSSGDPETQYF. For the CDR3, the DNA is TGTGCCAGCAGTTCTGGGGATCCGGAGACCCAGTACTTC.

The chain is built from TRBV27 and TRBJ1-5; D remains ambiguous. Trimming took 4 bases from V and 6 from J, leaving 10 bases between them. The CDR3 spans 13 residues. CDR1 and CDR2 (germline): MNHEY, SMNVEV (reference sequence). The CDR3 loop reads CASSWGKTQPQHF. DNA for the CDR3: TGTGCCAGCAGTTGGGGTAAGACTCAGCCCCAGCATTTT.

This clonotype was counted between two and nine times. The V call is TRBV7-2, the J call TRBJ2-3; TRBD2 matches 9 bases. V was clipped by 5 bases and J by 1 base; unmatched bases: 7. The CDR3 extends over 16 amino acids. Germline values: CDR1 SGHTA, CDR2 FQGNSA. This chain's CDR3 is CASSPHPSGGTDTQYF. CDR3 DNA sequence: TGTGCCAGCAGCCCCCACCCTAGCGGGGGCACAGATACGCAGTATTTT.

This chain connects TRBV6-1 to TRBJ2-4; no firm D call. The CDR3 runs to 15 residues. Trimming removed 0 bases from V and 3 bases from J, with 9 bases in between. The germline V gene encodes CDR1 MNHNS and CDR2 SASEGT. The CDR3 is CASSEAGIGKNIQYF. CDR3 nucleotide sequence: TGTGCCAGCAGTGAAGCAGGGATAGGCAAAAACATTCAGTACTTC.

This CDR3 is CSARGPGYFYEQYF. The CDR3 DNA is TGCAGTGCTAGGGGGCCGGGCTATTTCTACGAGCAGTACTTC. The V gene is TRBV20-1, the J gene TRBJ2-7, with D perhaps matching TRBD1 (5 bases). The V and J ends lost 3 bases and 3 bases respectively, with 15 bases between them. The germline gives CDR1 DFQATT, CDR2 SNEGSKA (reference sequence). The CDR3 totals 14 residues.

The gene calls are TRBV7-9 and TRBJ2-5; D may match TRBD1 or TRBD2 (5 bases each). The V gene lost 6 bases and the J gene lost 6 bases, with 26 bases spanning the gap. Germline V gene sequence: CDR1 SEHNR, CDR2 FQNEAQ (reference sequence). The CDR3 consists of 17 residues. CDR3 sequence (DNA): TGTGCCAGCAGTCATCCGACCCGGGGCGCGTGGAGGAAGACCCAGTACTTC. This gives the protein CASSHPTRGAWRKTQYF. The full variable domain, its missing parts supplied by reference TRBV7-9 and TRBJ2-5, is DTGVSQNPRHKITKRGQNVTFRCDPISEHNRLYWYRQTLGQGPEFLTYFQNEAQLEKSRLLSDRFSAERPKGSFSTLEIQRTEQGDSAMYLCASSHPTRGAWRKTQYFGPGTRLLVL.

The CDR3 region is CASSLWDNTEAFF. The CDR3 bases are TGTGCCAGCAGTTTATGGGACAACACTGAAGCTTTCTTT. V gene TRBV27 combines with J gene TRBJ1-1; tentative D call: TRBD1 (5 bases). The V and J ends lost 1 base and 2 bases respectively, with 5 bases between them. The CDR3 loop spans 13 amino acids. Germline loops: CDR1 MNHEY, CDR2 SMNVEV (reference sequence).

V gene TRBV7-2 combines with J gene TRBJ2-5, with TRBD2 matching 7 bases. Germline trimming cut 4 bases from V and 4 bases from J; bases unmatched to any gene: 6. Germline CDR1 reads SGHTA; CDR2 reads FQGNSA. The CDR3 contains 14 residues. CDR3 sequence reads: CASSSGLVRETQYF. The CDR3 DNA follows: TGTGCCAGCAGCTCCGGACTAGTCCGAGAGACCCAGTACTTC.

The chain recombines TRBV5-1 with TRBJ1-2, with D possibly TRBD1 on 6 matching bases. The CDR3 covers 15 residues. Germline CDR1 SGHRS, CDR2 YFSETQ. V was pared by 5 bases and J by 2 bases, with 16 bases between. The CDR3 here is CASSFSLQGNYGYTF. For the CDR3, the DNA is TGCGCCAGCAGTTTTAGCCTCCAGGGGAACTATGGCTACACCTTC.